Below are 32 T cell receptor beta chains sequenced from a single sample in a study of Ad26.COV2.S vaccination and SARS-CoV-2 variants. Profiling relied on immunoSEQ multiplex PCR, and the TCRdb table lists in-frame clones only, not all of them. In the table there are hundreds of thousands of clones, 87% of which are singletons. The treatment is: some 20 received Ad26.COV2.S at low or high dose, single or two shots; about 5 received placebo; per-sample allocation not given. After the first vaccine or placebo injection, samples were drawn on day 63. This sample comprised peripheral blood, obtained in a trial of Ad26.COV2.S vaccine versus placebo. These receptors were taken from a person between 18 and 59 years old who received the Ad26.COV2.S COVID-19 vaccine or a placebo.

This clone was found a few times. The genes are TRBV7-9 and TRBJ1-2; TRBD1 aligns across 8 bases. In germline, CDR1 is SEHNR, CDR2 FQNEAQ (reference sequence). This CDR3 comprises 14 residues. V shed 5 bases and J 4 bases; nucleotides not matched to a gene: 6. CDR3 residues: CASSRGQGAYGYTF. The CDR3 DNA reads TGTGCCAGCAGCAGAGGACAGGGAGCCTATGGCTACACCTTC.

The gene calls are TRBV14 and TRBJ2-5, with no clear D. Per the germline V gene, CDR1 is SGHDN and CDR2 is FVKESK. This CDR3 comprises 15 residues. V lost 1 base to trimming and J lost 0 bases, with 9 bases between them. CDR3 loop: CASSQVGWYQETQYF. The CDR3 DNA reads as TGTGCCAGCAGCCAAGTAGGGTGGTACCAAGAGACCCAGTACTTC. The full variable domain, with the rest looked up from reference TRBV14 and TRBJ2-5, is EAGVTQFPSHSVIEKGQTVTLRCDPISGHDNLYWYRRVMGKEIKFLLHFVKESKQDESGMPNNRFLAERTGGTYSTLKVQPAELEDSGVYFCASSQVGWYQETQYFGPGTRLLVL.

CDR3 region: CASLQSGTGTYEQYF. CDR3 sequence (DNA): TGTGCCAGCCTTCAATCCGGGACAGGCACCTACGAGCAGTACTTC. This sequence joins TRBV6-5 and TRBJ2-7; 8 positions agree with TRBD1. The CDR3 is 15 amino acids. Losses at the gene ends were 8 bases for V and 2 bases for J; bases not matched to a gene: 11. Germline V gives CDR1 MNHEY, CDR2 SVGAGI.

The genes are TRBV11-2 and TRBJ2-7; TRBD1 might be the D (6 bases). Trimming took 3 bases from V and 4 from J, leaving 7 bases between them. Per the germline V gene, CDR1 is SGHAT and CDR2 is FQNNGV. The CDR3 extends over 12 amino acids. The CDR3 nucleotides read TGTGCCAGCAGCTTCGGACAGTACGAGCAGTACTTC. It specifies CASSFGQYEQYF.

The J gene is TRBJ1-2, the V gene TRBV29-1, with D possibly being TRBD1 (6 bases). The CDR3 consists of 12 residues. CDR1 and CDR2 (germline): SQVTM, ANQGSEA. Trimming stripped 4 bases from V and 7 bases from J, with 13 bases between. For the CDR3, the DNA is TGCAGCGTTGCCCCAGGGGCTGGTGGCTACACCTTC. This gives the protein CSVAPGAGGYTF.

The chain joins TRBV18 to TRBJ2-7; 9 nucleotides line up with TRBD1. Trimming at V came to 6 bases and at J to 2 bases, leaving 8 bases not matched to a gene. This CDR3 spans 15 amino acids. CDR1 KGHSH and CDR2 LQKENI come from the germline V gene. The chain's CDR3 is CASSPTGGSTYEQYF. The CDR3 region has the DNA TGTGCCAGCTCCCCTACAGGGGGCTCAACCTACGAGCAGTACTTC. Supplemented by reference TRBV18 and TRBJ2-7, the full variable domain reads NAGVMQNPRHLVRRRGQEARLRCSPMKGHSHVYWYRQLPEEGLKFMVYLQKENIIDESGMPKERFSAEFPKEGPSILRIQQVVRGDSAAYFCASSPTGGSTYEQYFGPGTRLTVT.

V gene TRBV27 combines with J gene TRBJ2-7, with 12 bases that match TRBD2. CDR3 length equals 18 residues. Trimming removed 5 bases from V and 6 bases from J; junction bases left unmatched: 17. The germline V gene encodes CDR1 MNHEY and CDR2 SMNVEV (reference sequence). CDR3 nucleotides: TGTGCCAGCAGTACAGCGGGACTAGCGGGCGGGGGGGCATCCGAGCAGTACTTC. It yields the protein CASSTAGLAGGGASEQYF.

The chain joins TRBV7-8 to TRBJ1-1; tentative D call: TRBD1 (6 bases). The CDR3 totals 15 residues. Germline V gene sequence: CDR1 SGHVS, CDR2 FQNEAQ. V was pared by 4 bases and J by 1 base, with 13 bases between. CDR3 sequence: CASSSQGRENTEAFF. The CDR3 DNA reads TGTGCCAGCAGCTCCCAGGGGCGAGAGAACACTGAAGCTTTCTTT. The full variable domain, with the rest looked up from reference TRBV7-8 and TRBJ1-1, is GAGVSQSPRYKVAKRGQDVALRCDPISGHVSLFWYQQALGQGPEFLTYFQNEAQLDKSGLPSDRFFAERPEGSVSTLKIQRTQQEDSAVYLCASSSQGRENTEAFFGQGTRLTVV.

The rearrangement links TRBV30 to TRBJ1-2, with D possibly TRBD1 on 5 matching bases. Germline V gives CDR1 GTSNPN, CDR2 SVGIG (reference sequence). Trimming shortened V by 5 bases and J by 8 bases, and 18 bases separated the two germline ends. The CDR3 length is 13 residues. The CDR3 is CAWGRGGLGGYTF. The CDR3 region has the DNA TGTGCCTGGGGGCGGGGGGGACTAGGAGGCTACACCTTC.

The gene calls are TRBV5-1 and TRBJ2-1; no firm D call. V lost 1 base, J lost 8 bases, and 16 bases lay in between. This CDR3 has 15 residues. Per germline, CDR1 SGHRS and CDR2 YFSETQ. The CDR3 protein is CASSLLGLSRDEQFF. The CDR3 region has the DNA TGCGCCAGCAGCTTGTTAGGGCTCTCTAGGGATGAGCAGTTCTTC.

J is TRBJ2-1 and V is TRBV29-1, with D possibly being TRBD2 (5 bases). Trimming took 0 bases from V and 2 from J, leaving 14 bases between them. Germline lookup yields CDR1 SQVTM and CDR2 ANQGSEA. The CDR3 has 16 residues. In DNA form, the CDR3 reads TGCAGCGTTGAAGATCCGGGCGGGTCTACCTACAATGAGCAGTTCTTC. Protein sequence: CSVEDPGGSTYNEQFF.

V is TRBV4-3 and J is TRBJ1-2; the D gene is possibly TRBD1 (5 bases). V gave up 3 bases and J gave up 2 bases, with 7 bases separating them. Germline V CDR1 and CDR2: LGHNA, YSLEER. The CDR3 is 13 residues long. CDR3 DNA sequence: TGCGCCAGCAGCCAGAAGGGGAACTATGGCTACACCTTC. Its protein product is CASSQKGNYGYTF.

V and J are TRBV7-9 and TRBJ2-3; 9 bases align to TRBD2. The germline CDR1 and CDR2 sequences are SEHNR and FQNEAQ (reference sequence). Trimming removed 4 bases from V and 6 bases from J; junction bases left unmatched: 8. This CDR3 contains 15 residues. The CDR3 region has the DNA TGTGCCAGCAGCTCAGGGACTAGCAAAGCGGATACGCAGTATTTT. This sequence encodes CASSSGTSKADTQYF. Full variable domain (outside the CDR3, taken from reference TRBV7-9 and TRBJ2-3): DTGVSQNPRHKITKRGQNVTFRCDPISEHNRLYWYRQTLGQGPEFLTYFQNEAQLEKSRLLSDRFSAERPKGSFSTLEIQRTEQGDSAMYLCASSSGTSKADTQYFGPGTRLTVL.

The V and J genes are TRBV5-1 and TRBJ2-1, with D tentatively TRBD2 (6 bases). CDR3 size: 15 residues. Per the germline V gene, CDR1 is SGHRS and CDR2 is YFSETQ. Trimming cost V 2 bases and J 3 bases, with 12 bases left between them. For the CDR3, the DNA is TGCGCCAGCAGCTTAGCGGGCTATGACTACAATGAGCAGTTCTTC. Amino acid sequence: CASSLAGYDYNEQFF.

The V call is TRBV28, the J call TRBJ1-6, with a possible D match to TRBD1 (5 bases). Trimming cost V 1 base and J 5 bases, with 9 bases left between them. Looked up from germline, CDR1 is MDHEN and CDR2 is SYDVKM. This CDR3 region has 15 residues. Written as DNA, the CDR3 is TGTGCCAGCAGTTTATTAGCAGGGAATAATTCACCCCTCCACTTT. Protein sequence: CASSLLAGNNSPLHF.

The chain carries TRBV7-3 and TRBJ2-3, with TRBD1 identical over 9 bases. CDR3 length: 14 residues. Germline values: CDR1 SGHTA, CDR2 FQGTGA. Trimming removed 5 bases from V and 3 bases from J; junction bases left unmatched: 3. DNA of the CDR3: TGTGCCAGCAGCCCACAGGGGGCGACAGATACGCAGTATTTT. This encodes CASSPQGATDTQYF. Together with reference TRBV7-3 and TRBJ2-3, the CDR3 gives the full variable domain: GAGVSQTPSNKVTEKGKYVELRCDPISGHTALYWYRQSLGQGPEFLIYFQGTGAADDSGLPNDRFFAVRPEGSVSTLKIQRTERGDSAVYLCASSPQGATDTQYFGPGTRLTVL.

This clone came up once. The genes are TRBV11-2 and TRBJ2-1; 10 nucleotides agree with TRBD1. Germline loops: CDR1 SGHAT, CDR2 FQNNGV. V was pared by 5 bases and J by 4 bases, with 17 bases of the junction left unmatched. The CDR3 contains 19 residues. The CDR3 DNA follows: TGTGCCAGCAGCCCTCGGGACAGGGGAAAGGTGGTTCGATACAATGAGCAGTTCTTC. Translating it yields CASSPRDRGKVVRYNEQFF.

The chain carries TRBV9 and TRBJ1-1; maybe TRBD1 (5 bases). Trimming took 0 bases from V and 3 from J, leaving 9 bases between them. Germline V gene lookup returns CDR1 SGDLS and CDR2 YYNGEE. The CDR3 contains 14 residues. This CDR3 reads CASSVVQGDTEAFF. CDR3 coding DNA: TGTGCCAGCAGCGTAGTTCAGGGTGACACTGAAGCTTTCTTT.

The chain uses TRBV28 and TRBJ1-1, with a tentative D call TRBD1 (6 bases). Germline V gene sequence: CDR1 MDHEN, CDR2 SYDVKM. This CDR3 is built from 11 residues. Trimming pared 7 bases from V and 11 bases from J, leaving 14 bases between. The CDR3 loop is CASKGGLGAFF. The CDR3 DNA follows: TGTGCCAGCAAGGGGGGGCTAGGGGCTTTCTTT.

Of note for this clone: The same CDR3 also results from other DNA sequences found in this sample. The V call is TRBV29-1, the J call TRBJ1-1, with 8 bases aligning to TRBD1. The germline CDR1 and CDR2 sequences are SQVTM and ANQGSEA. V lost 6 bases to trimming and J lost 1 base; unmatched junction nucleotides: 1. The length of the CDR3 is 12 residues. CDR3 nucleotides: TGCAGCGTGGGGACAGGGAACACTGAAGCTTTCTTT. It yields the protein CSVGTGNTEAFF.

This clone was seen only once. The chain links TRBV12-3 or TRBV12-4 to TRBJ2-2; D unclear. The CDR3 runs to 13 residues. The V end lost 5 bases, the J end lost 4 bases, and 8 bases lay between the germline ends. This chain's CDR3 is CASSPTSTGELFF. In DNA form, the CDR3 reads TGTGCCAGCAGTCCCACCAGCACCGGGGAGCTGTTTTTT.

V and J are TRBV30 and TRBJ2-7; 7 bases align to TRBD2. Germline trimming cut 5 bases from V and 6 bases from J; bases unmatched to any gene: 10. The CDR3 is 13 residues long. Germline lookup yields CDR1 GTSNPN and CDR2 SVGIG (reference sequence). CDR3 region: CAWEKTGGGEQYF. CDR3 nucleotides: TGTGCCTGGGAGAAGACGGGAGGAGGCGAGCAGTACTTC.

J is TRBJ1-2 and V is TRBV2; D perhaps matches TRBD1 (6 bases). CDR3 size: 11 residues. Trimming took 6 bases from V and 6 from J, leaving 8 bases between them. CDR1 and CDR2 (germline): SNHLY, FYNNEI. CDR3 sequence (DNA): TGTGCCAGCAGCTACAGGGATGGCTACACCTTC. This translates into CASSYRDGYTF.

The V and J genes are TRBV6-5 and TRBJ1-2, with a weak D call TRBD1 (6 bases). V dropped 6 bases and J dropped 8 bases, with 19 bases sitting between them. The CDR3 totals 14 residues. Per germline, CDR1 MNHEY and CDR2 SVGAGI. The CDR3 DNA reads TGTGCCAGCAGAACATCAGGGGTGAAAGGAGGCTACACCTTC. It yields the protein CASRTSGVKGGYTF.

The chain recombines TRBV4-2 with TRBJ1-4; no clear D gene. The CDR3 extends over 14 amino acids. Germline CDR1 is LGHNA and CDR2 is YNFKEQ. V dropped 1 base and J dropped 4 bases, with 7 bases sitting between them. CDR3 bases: TGTGCCAGCAGCCAAGGACGGTATAATGAAAAACTGTTTTTT. Its protein product is CASSQGRYNEKLFF.

The chain carries TRBV9 and TRBJ2-5, with D tentatively TRBD2 (7 bases). V lost 1 base and J 5 bases, leaving 12 bases between the germline ends. The CDR3 runs 14 residues. CDR1 SGDLS and CDR2 YYNGEE come from the germline V gene. In DNA, the CDR3 is TGTGCCAGCAGCGTATACAGGGAGGGGGAGACCCAGTACTTC. Amino acids: CASSVYREGETQYF.

As to this clone: This clone may be a read error of a much larger clone one base away. The chain is built from TRBV3-1 (or the pseudogene TRBV3-2) and TRBJ2-7, with TRBD2 matching over 9 bases. Germline V CDR1 and CDR2: LGHDT, YNNKEL (reference sequence). V lost 3 bases to trimming and J lost 3 bases; unmatched junction nucleotides: 0. The CDR3 is 13 amino acids. The CDR3 is CASSQTSGYEQYF. The CDR3 bases are TGTGCCAGCAGCCAGACTAGCGGCTACGAGCAGTACTTC.

As regards this clone: The same CDR3 is also encoded by other DNA sequences in this sample. The J gene is TRBJ1-2, the V gene TRBV5-1, with TRBD1 identical over 8 bases. V lost 2 bases to trimming and J lost 8 bases; unmatched junction nucleotides: 5. This CDR3 region has 13 residues. Looked up from germline, CDR1 is SGHRS and CDR2 is YFSETQ. The CDR3 loop reads CASSFGQGGGYTF. The CDR3 DNA reads TGCGCCAGCAGCTTCGGACAGGGCGGGGGCTACACCTTC.

This clone was seen a few times. The genes are TRBV5-6 and TRBJ1-2, with D unclear. The CDR3 is made up of 16 amino acids. V was pared by 0 bases and J by 3 bases, with 15 bases between. Germline loops: CDR1 SGHDT, CDR2 YYEEEE. CDR3: CASSLGRAGADYGYTF. The CDR3 region has the DNA TGTGCCAGCAGCTTGGGGCGGGCAGGTGCAGACTATGGCTACACCTTC.

A single count supports this clone. This chain uses TRBV12-5 with TRBJ1-2, with TRBD1 matching over 8 bases. The CDR3 consists of 13 residues. V lost 7 bases, J lost 7 bases, and 8 bases stayed unmatched. The germline V gene encodes CDR1 LGHNT and CDR2 FRNRAP. The CDR3, as DNA: TGTGCTAGTGACCCCCCAGGGGGCTCTGGCTACACCTTC. Its protein is CASDPPGGSGYTF.

The chain joins TRBV7-2 to TRBJ1-1; possible D gene TRBD1, 5 bases. Germline values: CDR1 SGHTA, CDR2 FQGNSA. The V gene lost 3 bases and the J gene lost 7 bases, with 15 bases spanning the gap. The CDR3 extends over 14 amino acids. This chain's CDR3 is CASSLTVPLVEAFF. The CDR3 nucleotides are TGTGCCAGCAGCTTGACAGTACCCCTAGTTGAAGCTTTCTTT.

Here the CDR3 reads CASSPMTQGGLSGANVLTF. The CDR3 DNA reads TGCGCCAGCAGCCCCATGACTCAGGGGGGCTTATCTGGGGCCAACGTCCTGACTTTC. J is TRBJ2-6 and V is TRBV4-1; tentatively, D is TRBD1 (7 bases). CDR1 and CDR2 (germline): MGHRA, YSYEKL. CDR3 size: 19 residues. V lost 4 bases to trimming and J lost 1 base, with 20 bases between them.